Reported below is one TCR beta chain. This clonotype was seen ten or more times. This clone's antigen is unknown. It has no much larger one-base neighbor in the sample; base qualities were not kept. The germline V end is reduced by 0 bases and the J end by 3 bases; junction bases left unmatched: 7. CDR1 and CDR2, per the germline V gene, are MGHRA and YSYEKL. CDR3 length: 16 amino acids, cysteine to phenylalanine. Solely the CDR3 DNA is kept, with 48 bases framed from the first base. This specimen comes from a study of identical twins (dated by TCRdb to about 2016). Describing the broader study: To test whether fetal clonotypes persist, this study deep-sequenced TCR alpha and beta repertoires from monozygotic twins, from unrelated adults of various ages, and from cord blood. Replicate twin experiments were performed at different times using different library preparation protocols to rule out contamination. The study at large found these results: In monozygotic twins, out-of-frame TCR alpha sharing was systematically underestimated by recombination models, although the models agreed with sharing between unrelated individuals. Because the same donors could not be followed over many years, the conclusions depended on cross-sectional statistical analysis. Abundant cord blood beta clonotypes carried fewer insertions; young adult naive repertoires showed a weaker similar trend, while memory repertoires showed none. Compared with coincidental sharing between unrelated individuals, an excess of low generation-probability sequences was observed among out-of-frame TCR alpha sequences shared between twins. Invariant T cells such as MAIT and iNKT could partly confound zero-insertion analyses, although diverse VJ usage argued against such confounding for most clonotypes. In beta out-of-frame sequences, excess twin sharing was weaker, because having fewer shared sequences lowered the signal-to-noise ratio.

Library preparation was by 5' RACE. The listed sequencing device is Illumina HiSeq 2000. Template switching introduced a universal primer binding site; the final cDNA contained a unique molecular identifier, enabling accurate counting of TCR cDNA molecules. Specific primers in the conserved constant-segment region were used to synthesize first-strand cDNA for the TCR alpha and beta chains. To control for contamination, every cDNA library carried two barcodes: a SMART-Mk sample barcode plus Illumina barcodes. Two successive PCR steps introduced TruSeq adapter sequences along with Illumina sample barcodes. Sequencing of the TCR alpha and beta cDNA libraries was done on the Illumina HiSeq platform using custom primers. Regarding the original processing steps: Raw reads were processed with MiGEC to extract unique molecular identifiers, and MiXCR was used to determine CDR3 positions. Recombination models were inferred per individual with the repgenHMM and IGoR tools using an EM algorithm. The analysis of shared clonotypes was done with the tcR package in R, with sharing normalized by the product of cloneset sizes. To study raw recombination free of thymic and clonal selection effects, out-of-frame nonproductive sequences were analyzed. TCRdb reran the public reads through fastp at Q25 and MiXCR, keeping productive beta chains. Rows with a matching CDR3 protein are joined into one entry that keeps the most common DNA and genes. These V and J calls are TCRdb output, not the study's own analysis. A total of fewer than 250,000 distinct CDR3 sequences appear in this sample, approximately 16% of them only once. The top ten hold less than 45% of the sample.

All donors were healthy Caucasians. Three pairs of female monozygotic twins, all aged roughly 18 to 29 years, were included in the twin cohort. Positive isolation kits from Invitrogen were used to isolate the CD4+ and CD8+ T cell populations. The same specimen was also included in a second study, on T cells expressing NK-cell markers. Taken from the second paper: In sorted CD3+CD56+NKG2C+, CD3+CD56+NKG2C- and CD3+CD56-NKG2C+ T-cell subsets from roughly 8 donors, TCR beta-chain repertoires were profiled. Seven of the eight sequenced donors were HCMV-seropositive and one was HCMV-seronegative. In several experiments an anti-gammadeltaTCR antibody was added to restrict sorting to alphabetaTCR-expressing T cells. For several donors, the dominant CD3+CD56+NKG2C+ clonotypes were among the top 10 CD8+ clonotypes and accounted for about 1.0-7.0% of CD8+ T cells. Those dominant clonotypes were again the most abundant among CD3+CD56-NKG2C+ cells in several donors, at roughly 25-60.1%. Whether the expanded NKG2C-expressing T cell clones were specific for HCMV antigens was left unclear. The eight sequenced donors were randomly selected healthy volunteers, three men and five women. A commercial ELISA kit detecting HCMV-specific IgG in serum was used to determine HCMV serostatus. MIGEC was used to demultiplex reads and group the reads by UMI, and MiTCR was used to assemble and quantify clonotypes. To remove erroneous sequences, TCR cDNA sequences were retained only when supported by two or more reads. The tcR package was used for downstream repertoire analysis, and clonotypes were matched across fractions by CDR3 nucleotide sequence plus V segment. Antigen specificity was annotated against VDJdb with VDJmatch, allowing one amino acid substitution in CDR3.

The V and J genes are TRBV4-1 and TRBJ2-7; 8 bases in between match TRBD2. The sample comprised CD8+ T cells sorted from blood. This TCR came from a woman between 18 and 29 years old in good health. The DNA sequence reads TGCGCCAGCAGCCAAGACGGAATAGCGGGACACTACGAGCAGTACTTC. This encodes CASSQDGIAGHYEQYF.